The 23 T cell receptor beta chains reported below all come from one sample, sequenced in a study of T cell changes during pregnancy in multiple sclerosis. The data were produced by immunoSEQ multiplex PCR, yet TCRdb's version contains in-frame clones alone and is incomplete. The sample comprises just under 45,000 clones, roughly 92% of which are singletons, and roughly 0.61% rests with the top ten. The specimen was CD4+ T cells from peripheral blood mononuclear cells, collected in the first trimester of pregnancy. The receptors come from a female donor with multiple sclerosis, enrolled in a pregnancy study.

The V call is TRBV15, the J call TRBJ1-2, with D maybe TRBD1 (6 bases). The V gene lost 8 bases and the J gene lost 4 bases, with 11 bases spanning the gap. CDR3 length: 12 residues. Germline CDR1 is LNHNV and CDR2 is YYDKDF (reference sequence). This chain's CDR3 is CATGDRTYGYTF. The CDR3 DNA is TGTGCCACCGGCGACAGGACCTATGGCTACACCTTC.

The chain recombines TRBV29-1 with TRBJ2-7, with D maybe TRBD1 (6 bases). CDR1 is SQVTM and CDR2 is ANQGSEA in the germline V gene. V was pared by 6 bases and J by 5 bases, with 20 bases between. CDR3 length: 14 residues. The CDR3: CSVGQSNNNHEQYF. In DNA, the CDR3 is TGCAGCGTCGGACAGTCTAATAATAACCACGAGCAGTACTTC.

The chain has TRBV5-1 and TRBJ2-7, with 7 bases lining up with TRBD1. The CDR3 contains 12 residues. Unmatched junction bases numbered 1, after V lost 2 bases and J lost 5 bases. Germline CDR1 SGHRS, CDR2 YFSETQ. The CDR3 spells CASSLRGHEQYF. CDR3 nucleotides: TGCGCCAGCAGCTTAAGGGGGCACGAGCAGTACTTC.

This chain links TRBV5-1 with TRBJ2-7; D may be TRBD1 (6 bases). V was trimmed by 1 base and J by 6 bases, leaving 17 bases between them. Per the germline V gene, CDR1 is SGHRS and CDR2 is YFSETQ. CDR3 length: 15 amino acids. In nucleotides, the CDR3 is TGCGCCAGCAGCTTGAGGGACACGGGGATCCGCGAGCAGTACTTC. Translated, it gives CASSLRDTGIREQYF.

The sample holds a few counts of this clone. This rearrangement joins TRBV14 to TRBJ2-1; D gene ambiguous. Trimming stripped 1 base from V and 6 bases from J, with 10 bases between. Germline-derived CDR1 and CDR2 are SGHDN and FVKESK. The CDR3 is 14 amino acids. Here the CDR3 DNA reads TGTGCCAGCAGCCAAGGAAGCAACGGCAATGAGCAGTTCTTC. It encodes CASSQGSNGNEQFF.

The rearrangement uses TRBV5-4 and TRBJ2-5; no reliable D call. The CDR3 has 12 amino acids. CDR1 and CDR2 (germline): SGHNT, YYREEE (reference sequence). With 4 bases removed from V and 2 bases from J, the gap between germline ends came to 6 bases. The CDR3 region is CASSVVQETQYF. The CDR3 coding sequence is TGTGCCAGCAGCGTCGTGCAAGAGACCCAGTACTTC.

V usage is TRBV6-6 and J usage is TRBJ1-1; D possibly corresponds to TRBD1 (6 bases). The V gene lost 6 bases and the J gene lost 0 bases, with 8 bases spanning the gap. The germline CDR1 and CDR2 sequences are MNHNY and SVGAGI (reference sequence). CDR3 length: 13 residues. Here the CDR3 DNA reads TGTGCCAGCAGCAGGGGCTTGAACACTGAAGCTTTCTTT. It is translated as CASSRGLNTEAFF.

The DNA of the CDR3 is TGTGCCAGCAGTGGCATCCTCAACAGGAACACTGAAGCTTTCTTT. Residues: CASSGILNRNTEAFF. The chain combines TRBV28 with TRBJ1-1, with no clear D. Between the trimmed V and J ends, which lost 5 bases and 1 base, there was a span of 14 bases. The CDR3 extends over 15 amino acids. Germline V CDR1 and CDR2: MDHEN, SYDVKM. Filled out from reference TRBV28 and TRBJ1-1, the complete variable domain reads DVKVTQSSRYLVKRTGEKVFLECVQDMDHENMFWYRQDPGLGLRLIYFSYDVKMKEKGDIPEGYSVSREKKERFSLILESASTNQTSMYLCASSGILNRNTEAFFGQGTRLTVV.

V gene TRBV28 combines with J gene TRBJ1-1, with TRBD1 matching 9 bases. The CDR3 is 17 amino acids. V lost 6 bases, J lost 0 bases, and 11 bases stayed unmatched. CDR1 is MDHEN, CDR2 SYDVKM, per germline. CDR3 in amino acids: CASSSTAGQGMNTEAFF. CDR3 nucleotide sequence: TGTGCCAGCAGCTCAACGGCGGGACAGGGAATGAACACTGAAGCTTTCTTT.

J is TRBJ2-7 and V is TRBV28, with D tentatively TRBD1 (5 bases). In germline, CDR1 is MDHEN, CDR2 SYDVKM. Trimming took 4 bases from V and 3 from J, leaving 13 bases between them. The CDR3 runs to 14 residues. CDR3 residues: CASSSTITGYEQYF. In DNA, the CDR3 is TGTGCCAGCAGTTCGACAATCACAGGCTACGAGCAGTACTTC.

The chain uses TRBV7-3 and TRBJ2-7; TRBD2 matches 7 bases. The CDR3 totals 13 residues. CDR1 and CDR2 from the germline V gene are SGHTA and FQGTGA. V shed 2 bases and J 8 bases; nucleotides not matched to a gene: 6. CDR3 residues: CASSLGQRDQQYF. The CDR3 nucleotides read TGTGCCAGCAGCTTAGGGCAGCGGGACCAGCAGTACTTC.

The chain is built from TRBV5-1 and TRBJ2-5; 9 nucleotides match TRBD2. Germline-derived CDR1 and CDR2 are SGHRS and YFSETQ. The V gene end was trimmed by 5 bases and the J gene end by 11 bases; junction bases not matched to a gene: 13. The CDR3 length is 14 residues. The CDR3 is CASSWTSAAAEQYF. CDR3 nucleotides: TGCGCCAGCAGTTGGACTAGCGCCGCCGCGGAGCAGTACTTC.

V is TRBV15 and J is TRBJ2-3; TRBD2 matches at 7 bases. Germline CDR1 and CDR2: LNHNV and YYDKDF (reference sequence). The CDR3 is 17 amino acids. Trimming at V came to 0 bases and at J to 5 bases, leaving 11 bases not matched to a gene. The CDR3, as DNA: TGTGCCACCAGCAGAGATCGGAGAAGCGGGAATAAAGATACGCAGTATTTT. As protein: CATSRDRRSGNKDTQYF. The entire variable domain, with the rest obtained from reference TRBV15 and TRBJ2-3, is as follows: DAMVIQNPRYQVTQFGKPVTLSCSQTLNHNVMYWYQQKSSQAPKLLFHYYDKDFNNEADTPDNFQSRRPNTSFCFLDIRSPGLGDTAMYLCATSRDRRSGNKDTQYFGPGTRLTVL.

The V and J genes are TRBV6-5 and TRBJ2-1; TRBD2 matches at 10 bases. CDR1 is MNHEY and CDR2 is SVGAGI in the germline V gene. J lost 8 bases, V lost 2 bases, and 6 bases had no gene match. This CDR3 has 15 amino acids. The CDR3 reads CASSYEASGRDEQFF. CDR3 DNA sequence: TGTGCCAGCAGTTACGAAGCTAGCGGGAGAGATGAGCAGTTCTTC.

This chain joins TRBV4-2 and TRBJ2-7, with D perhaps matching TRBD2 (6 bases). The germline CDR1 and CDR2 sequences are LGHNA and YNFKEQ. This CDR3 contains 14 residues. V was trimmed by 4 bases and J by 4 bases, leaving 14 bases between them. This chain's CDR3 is CASSPSGSSYEQYF. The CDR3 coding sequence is TGTGCCAGCAGCCCCTCCGGGAGTTCTTACGAGCAGTACTTC.

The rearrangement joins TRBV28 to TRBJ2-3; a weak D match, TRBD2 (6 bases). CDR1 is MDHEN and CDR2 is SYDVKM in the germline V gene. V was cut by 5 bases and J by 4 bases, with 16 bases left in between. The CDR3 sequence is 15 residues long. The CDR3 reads CASSPGVLEADTQYF. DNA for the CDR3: TGTGCCAGCAGTCCGGGGGTCCTAGAGGCAGATACGCAGTATTTT.

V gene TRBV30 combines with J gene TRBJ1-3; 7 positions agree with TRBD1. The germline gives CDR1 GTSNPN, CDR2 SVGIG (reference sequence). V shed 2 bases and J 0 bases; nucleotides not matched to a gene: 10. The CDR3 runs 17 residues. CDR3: CAWSKPGQKASGNTIYF. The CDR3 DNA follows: TGTGCCTGGAGTAAACCGGGACAGAAAGCCTCTGGAAACACCATATATTTT.

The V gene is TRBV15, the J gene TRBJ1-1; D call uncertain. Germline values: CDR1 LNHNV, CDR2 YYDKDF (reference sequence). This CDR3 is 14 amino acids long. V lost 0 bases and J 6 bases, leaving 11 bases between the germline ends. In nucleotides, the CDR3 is TGTGCCACCAGCAGAGATTTAGAGGGCCCTGAAGCTTTCTTT. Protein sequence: CATSRDLEGPEAFF.

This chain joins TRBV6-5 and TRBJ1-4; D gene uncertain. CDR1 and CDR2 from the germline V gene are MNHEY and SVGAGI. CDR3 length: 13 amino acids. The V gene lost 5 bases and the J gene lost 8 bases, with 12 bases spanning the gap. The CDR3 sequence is CASSPLAKEKLFF. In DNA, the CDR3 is TGTGCCAGCAGTCCATTAGCCAAAGAAAAACTGTTTTTT.

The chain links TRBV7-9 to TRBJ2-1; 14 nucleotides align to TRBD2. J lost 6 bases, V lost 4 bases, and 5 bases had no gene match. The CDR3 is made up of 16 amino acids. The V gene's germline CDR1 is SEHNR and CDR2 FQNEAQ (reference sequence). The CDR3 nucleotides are TGTGCCAGCAGCTCCCTGACTAGCGGGAGGGCCAATGAGCAGTTCTTC. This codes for CASSSLTSGRANEQFF.

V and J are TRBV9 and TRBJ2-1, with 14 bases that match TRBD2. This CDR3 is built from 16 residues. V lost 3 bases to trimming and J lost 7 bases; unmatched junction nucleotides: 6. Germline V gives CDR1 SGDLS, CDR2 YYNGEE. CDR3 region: CASSAGLAGGENEQFF. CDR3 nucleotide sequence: TGTGCCAGCAGCGCCGGACTAGCGGGAGGAGAGAATGAGCAGTTCTTC.

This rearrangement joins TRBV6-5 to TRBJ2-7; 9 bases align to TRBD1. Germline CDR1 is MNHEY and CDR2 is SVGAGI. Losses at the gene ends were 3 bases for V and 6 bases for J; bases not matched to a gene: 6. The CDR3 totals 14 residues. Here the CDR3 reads CASSYLTGGTEQYF. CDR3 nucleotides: TGTGCCAGCAGTTATTTGACAGGGGGGACCGAGCAGTACTTC.

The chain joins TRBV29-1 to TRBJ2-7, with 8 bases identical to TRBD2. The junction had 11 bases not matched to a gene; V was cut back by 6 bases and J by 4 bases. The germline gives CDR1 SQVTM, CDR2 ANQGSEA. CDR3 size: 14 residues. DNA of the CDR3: TGCAGCGTGGGCCCGCGAGCGGGAGCGTACGAGCAGTACTTC. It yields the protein CSVGPRAGAYEQYF.